In its sample, the clone carrying this T cell receptor beta chain was seen many times. Its antigen is undetermined. The data derive from a study of T-cell reconstitution after alpha-beta-depleted transplantation in children. Study results and limitations: It was reported that alpha-beta T cells came from several hundred expanded graft clones (about two months after transplant). Some patients' high day-60 TCRbeta diversity was attributed to recipient cells surviving conditioning. T-cell counts and diversity were attributed mostly to newly produced T cells one year after transplant.

Construction of the TCRbeta library involved unique molecular identifiers. From the PCR reads, TCRdb called clonotypes with MiXCR, one entry per CDR3 protein. The sample carries about 200,000 distinct CDR3 sequences, approximately 6.9% recorded once. The source of this sequence is a boy aged 2 to 10 with acute lymphoblastic leukemia, due to receive a stem cell transplant. The starting material was PBMCs, obtained before TCRalphabeta/CD19-depleted stem cell transplant.

The CDR3 sequence: CAINEGPGMVPDTQYF. CDR3 nucleotide sequence: TGTGCCATCAACGAGGGGCCAGGGATGGTCCCAGATACGCAGTATTTT. The V call is TRBV10-3, the J call TRBJ2-3; possibly TRBD1 or TRBD2 for D (5 bases each). This CDR3 region has 16 residues. Trimming took 7 bases from V and 4 from J, leaving 21 bases between them. CDR1 and CDR2 from the germline V gene are ENHRY and SYGVKD.